This T cell receptor beta chain was recovered during a study of T-cell reconstitution after alpha-beta-depleted transplantation in children. Germline CDR1 is GTSNPN and CDR2 is SVGIG (reference sequence). The CDR3 sequence is 11 residues long. The germline V and J ends were trimmed by 2 bases and 7 bases, with 8 bases remaining between them. This clonotype appeared a few times. Unique molecular identifiers were used in preparing the TCRbeta library. Each CDR3 protein is one row after TCRdb ran MiXCR on the PCR reads. The sample contains some 550,000 distinct CDR3 sequences, around 19% of which appear only once.

The rearrangement uses TRBV30 and TRBJ1-1; D remains unclear. Here the sequenced sample was PBMCs from the stem cell graft donor, taken from the stem cell graft. The TCR sequence derives from a human donor who donated a stem cell graft to a child with acute lymphoblastic leukemia. As DNA, the CDR3 is TGTGCCTGGAGTTCGGGAATTGAAGCTTTCTTT. Residues: CAWSSGIEAFF.